The 24 T cell receptor beta chains listed next were all sequenced from one sample in a study of blood T cell repertoires in COVID-19. Clones were sequenced by immunoSEQ multiplex PCR, and TCRdb holds only the in-frame ones, with some missing. The table includes just over 250,000 clones, roughly 86% detected once. Specimen: peripheral blood. These receptor sequences come from a man aged 40-49 years who had recovered from COVID-19.

The rearrangement joins TRBV19 to TRBJ1-1; 10 bases are shared with TRBD1. The V and J ends lost 6 bases and 1 base, in that order; junction bases with no gene match: 8. The CDR3 contains 16 residues. Germline V CDR1 and CDR2: LNHDA, SQIVND (reference sequence). The CDR3 sequence is CASSPKRTGGNTEAFF. The DNA for the CDR3 is TGTGCCAGTAGCCCTAAACGGACAGGGGGGAACACTGAAGCTTTCTTT.

The gene calls are TRBV7-6 and TRBJ2-1; TRBD2 aligns across 9 bases. There are 15 residues in the CDR3. V was pared by 5 bases and J by 7 bases, with 9 bases of the junction left unmatched. CDR1 and CDR2 (germline): SGHVS, FNYEAQ. The chain's CDR3 is CASSRTSDFGNEQFF. Written as DNA, the CDR3 is TGTGCCAGCAGCCGGACTAGCGATTTTGGAAATGAGCAGTTCTTC.

This rearrangement joins TRBV5-1 to TRBJ2-2, with D hard to call. This CDR3 region has 13 residues. Germline V gives CDR1 SGHRS, CDR2 YFSETQ. Trimming left V 3 bases short and J 6 bases short, with 9 bases between. The CDR3 is CASSYSSSGELFF. CDR3 coding DNA: TGCGCCAGCAGCTACTCTAGTTCCGGGGAGCTGTTTTTT.

This clone was recorded only once. The chain couples TRBV25-1 to TRBJ2-1; the D gene is possibly TRBD1 (5 bases). Trimming stripped 3 bases from V and 7 bases from J, with 13 bases between. Germline lookup yields CDR1 MGHDK and CDR2 SYGVNS. The length of the CDR3 is 14 residues. The CDR3 here is CASSEVQGRNEQFF. For the CDR3, the DNA is TGTGCCAGCAGTGAGGTTCAGGGTAGAAATGAGCAGTTCTTC.

This clone was detected only once. The rearrangement links TRBV11-3 to TRBJ2-7; tentative D call: TRBD1 (6 bases). This CDR3 is 12 amino acids long. CDR1 is SGHNT, CDR2 YENEEA, per germline. Trimming took 3 bases from V and 5 from J, leaving 8 bases between them. CDR3: CASSFRDNEQYF. The CDR3 coding sequence is TGTGCCAGCAGCTTTCGGGACAACGAGCAGTACTTC.

The V gene is TRBV5-1, the J gene TRBJ2-7; the D gene is possibly TRBD2 (6 bases). Trimming left V 5 bases short and J 2 bases short, with 20 bases between. CDR3 length: 16 residues. Germline V gives CDR1 SGHRS, CDR2 YFSETQ. The CDR3 is CASSFGGVIRTYEQYF. The DNA for the CDR3 is TGCGCCAGCAGTTTCGGCGGGGTTATCCGAACCTACGAGCAGTACTTC.

V and J are TRBV24-1 and TRBJ2-1; D is perhaps TRBD2 (5 bases). This CDR3 has 14 residues. V was shortened by 5 bases and J by 10 bases, with 17 bases between the two germline ends. Germline values: CDR1 KGHDR, CDR2 SFDVKD. CDR3 DNA sequence: TGTGCCACCAGTGCTTCACGGACGAGCGGAGAGCAGTTCTTC. Amino acid sequence: CATSASRTSGEQFF.

V is TRBV6-5 and J is TRBJ2-7, with 12 bases fitting TRBD2. CDR3 size: 14 residues. The germline CDR1 and CDR2 sequences are MNHEY and SVGAGI. The V segment lost 5 bases and the J segment 3 bases; nucleotides outside the gene matches: 2. The CDR3 here is CASSKGLAGYEQYF. CDR3 bases: TGTGCCAGCAGTAAGGGACTAGCGGGCTACGAGCAGTACTTC.

J is TRBJ2-1 and V is TRBV9; 12 positions match TRBD2. Germline loops: CDR1 SGDLS, CDR2 YYNGEE. The CDR3 loop spans 16 amino acids. V was pared by 0 bases and J by 4 bases, with 2 bases of the junction left unmatched. The CDR3 DNA reads TGTGCCAGCAGCGTAGGGGGGACTAGCGGGTACAATGAGCAGTTCTTC. It codes for CASSVGGTSGYNEQFF.

The chain is built from TRBV4-2 and TRBJ2-5; D unresolved. V lost 0 bases to trimming and J lost 3 bases, with 11 bases between them. Germline loops: CDR1 LGHNA, CDR2 YNFKEQ. The CDR3 is 15 amino acids. The CDR3 spells CASSQDHRREETQYF. The CDR3 DNA is TGTGCCAGCAGCCAAGATCACCGACGGGAAGAGACCCAGTACTTC.

The CDR3: CASSLERYRAGGAISYEQYF. The CDR3 DNA is TGTGCCAGCAGCCTCGAGAGATATAGGGCGGGGGGGGCCATCTCCTACGAGCAGTACTTC. The chain employs TRBV7-6 and TRBJ2-7, with 9 nucleotides matching TRBD2. CDR1 is SGHVS and CDR2 is FNYEAQ in the germline V gene. V trimming: 5 bases; J trimming: 0 bases; junction bases outside the gene matches: 20. CDR3 length: 20 amino acids.

V gene TRBV5-3 combines with J gene TRBJ2-7; no firm D call. TRBV5-3 is an open reading frame, and its role is uncertain. V gave up 0 bases and J gave up 7 bases, with 5 bases separating them. CDR3 length: 11 residues. The CDR3 region is CARSLDREQYF. CDR3 DNA sequence: TGTGCCAGAAGCTTGGACAGAGAGCAGTACTTC.

V and J are TRBV6-5 and TRBJ2-7, with 8 bases aligning to TRBD2. CDR1 and CDR2 (germline): MNHEY, SVGAGI. This CDR3 is 16 amino acids long. The junction had 10 bases not matched to a gene; V was cut back by 0 bases and J by 6 bases. CDR3 sequence reads: CASSYSLPGAGGEQYF. CDR3 nucleotide sequence: TGTGCCAGCAGTTACTCCCTTCCGGGGGCGGGGGGCGAGCAGTACTTC.

The gene calls are TRBV5-4 and TRBJ1-1; D not certain. V was shortened by 0 bases and J by 11 bases, with 11 bases between the two germline ends. Germline V gives CDR1 SGHNT, CDR2 YYREEE (reference sequence). The CDR3 extends over 12 amino acids. CDR3 in DNA: TGTGCCAGCAGCTTGGAAACCGCGGGGGCTTTCTTT. This sequence encodes CASSLETAGAFF.

CDR3 DNA: TGCAGTGCTAGTTCTCTCCGACTACCCTACGAGCAGTACTTC. Translating it yields CSASSLRLPYEQYF. The V gene is TRBV20-1, the J gene TRBJ2-7, with TRBD2 as a possible D gene (5 bases). Germline V CDR1 and CDR2: DFQATT, SNEGSKA (reference sequence). Trimming removed 3 bases at V and 2 bases at J, with 14 bases between. This CDR3 has 14 residues.

The rearrangement links TRBV7-6 to TRBJ2-7; 9 nucleotides line up with TRBD2. The V gene's germline CDR1 is SGHVS and CDR2 FNYEAQ. The V segment lost 4 bases and the J segment 3 bases; nucleotides outside the gene matches: 10. This CDR3 spans 16 amino acids. The CDR3 reads CASSWDERSGSYEQYF. In DNA form, the CDR3 reads TGTGCCAGCAGCTGGGATGAGCGTAGCGGGAGCTACGAGCAGTACTTC. Together with reference TRBV7-6 and TRBJ2-7, the CDR3 gives the full variable domain: GAGVSQSPRYKVTKRGQDVALRCDPISGHVSLYWYRQALGQGPEFLTYFNYEAQQDKSGLPNDRFSAERPEGSISTLTIQRTEQRDSAMYRCASSWDERSGSYEQYFGPGTRLTVT.

The chain links TRBV4-1 to TRBJ2-7; D remains unclear. Germline lookup yields CDR1 MGHRA and CDR2 YSYEKL. Deletions cut 4 bases from V and 3 bases from J, with 16 bases between. This CDR3 region has 15 residues. The CDR3 spells CASSLAHGFHYEQYF. CDR3 bases: TGCGCCAGCAGCCTCGCGCACGGTTTCCACTACGAGCAGTACTTC.

This clone occurred a few times. The chain has TRBV7-2 and TRBJ1-3; the match to TRBD1 covers 7 bases. Per germline, CDR1 SGHTA and CDR2 FQGNSA. Unmatched junction bases numbered 9, after V lost 5 bases and J lost 2 bases. The CDR3 spans 16 residues. CDR3 bases: TGTGCCAGCAGCCAGAACACAGGGGCTCCTGGAAACACCATATATTTT. It yields the protein CASSQNTGAPGNTIYF.

The rearrangement uses TRBV9 and TRBJ2-7, with D perhaps matching TRBD1 (6 bases). The CDR3 contains 14 residues. V was trimmed by 4 bases and J by 2 bases, leaving 13 bases between them. CDR1 is SGDLS, CDR2 YYNGEE, per germline. The CDR3 region is CASSPRDIAYEQYF. In nucleotides, the CDR3 is TGTGCCAGCAGCCCCCGGGACATAGCCTACGAGCAGTACTTC.

DNA for the CDR3: TGTGCCAGCAGCCCCAGTTTTTACGAGCAGTACTTC. Its protein product is CASSPSFYEQYF. The chain carries TRBV11-2 and TRBJ2-7, with no clear D. The germline V gene encodes CDR1 SGHAT and CDR2 FQNNGV. This CDR3 spans 12 amino acids. Deletions cut 5 bases from V and 4 bases from J, with 9 bases between.

The chain recombines TRBV29-1 with TRBJ2-3; weak D call: TRBD2 (6 bases). This CDR3 spans 13 amino acids. V lost 6 bases and J lost 1, with 11 bases in between. The germline V gene encodes CDR1 SQVTM and CDR2 ANQGSEA. CDR3 bases: TGCAGCGTACTTGTAGCGGGCACAGATACGCAGTATTTT. It encodes CSVLVAGTDTQYF.

This chain links TRBV19 with TRBJ1-2, with D perhaps matching TRBD1 (6 bases). The germline V gene has CDR1 LNHDA and CDR2 SQIVND (reference sequence). This CDR3 has 17 amino acids. Deletions cut 4 bases from V and 3 bases from J, with 21 bases between. CDR3 loop: CASSRRPGVEFDYGYTF. DNA of the CDR3: TGTGCCAGTAGTAGGAGGCCAGGGGTGGAATTTGACTATGGCTACACCTTC.

The rearrangement uses TRBV21-1 and TRBJ2-3; no DNA check was done on the table's D call, TRBD1. TRBV21-1 is a documented pseudogene. This CDR3 comprises 13 residues. CDR3 DNA: TGTGCCAAGACAGGGGCCCGCACAGATACGCAGTATTTT. Residues: CAKTGARTDTQYF.

V usage is TRBV13 and J usage is TRBJ2-7, with D maybe TRBD1 (6 bases). V was pared by 5 bases and J by 1 base, with 9 bases between. This CDR3 is 13 amino acids long. CDR1 and CDR2 (germline): PRHDT, FYEKMQ (reference sequence). In DNA form, the CDR3 reads TGTGCCAGCAGCCCGGACAGTTCCTACGAGCAGTACTTC. Its translation is CASSPDSSYEQYF.